This T cell receptor beta chain was sequenced for a study of blood T cell repertoires in COVID-19. Study context: Sample material is recorded as cDNA or gDNA derived from T cells, B-cell-depleted T cells, or PBMCs.

This clone was seen a few times. The table came from immunoSEQ multiplex PCR; TCRdb's copy has only in-frame clones and leaves some out. The sample lists roughly 130,000 clones; about 89% were seen once. V was pared by 3 bases and J by 1 base, with 6 bases between. Germline V gene data show CDR1 as MNHEY and CDR2 as SVGAGI. This CDR3 spans 13 amino acids. The clonotype originates from a woman in her sixties with acute or convalescent COVID-19. The chain uses TRBV6-5 and TRBJ1-1; no definite D call. The sequencing input was peripheral blood. CDR3 loop: CASSYPGNTEAFF. CDR3 coding DNA: TGTGCCAGCAGTTATCCGGGGAACACTGAAGCTTTCTTT.